These 14 T cell receptor beta chains were all obtained from the same sample, sequenced in a study of metastatic and nonmetastatic thyroid tumors. TCRdb recomputed clones from the PCR reads via MiXCR. The sample records approximately 69,000 clones, 12% to 15% being singletons. All patients were treatment-naive before thyroid surgery. The sample was blood. The receptors stem from a male donor with papillary thyroid cancer or a benign thyroid nodule (not recorded which). Some clones in this sample may be carry-over from other donors' samples.

This clone was counted ten times or more. Here the CDR3 reads CASSFSGGLGQPQHF. CDR3 sequence (DNA): TGCGCCAGCAGCTTTAGTGGGGGCTTAGGTCAGCCCCAGCATTTT. The chain recombines TRBV5-1 with TRBJ1-5; a weak D match, TRBD1 (6 bases). The CDR3 contains 15 residues. Germline CDR1 and CDR2: SGHRS and YFSETQ. Trimming took 2 bases from V and 6 from J, leaving 15 bases between them.

The V call is TRBV2, the J call TRBJ2-2, with D unclear. Between the trimmed V and J ends, which lost 3 bases and 0 bases, there was a span of 5 bases. The CDR3 totals 14 residues. The germline V gene has CDR1 SNHLY and CDR2 FYNNEI. The CDR3 spells CASSESSNTGELFF. As DNA, the CDR3 is TGTGCCAGCAGTGAGTCCTCGAACACCGGGGAGCTGTTTTTT.

Comment on this clone: A single base separates this from a much larger clone, so it may be a read error. The rearrangement joins TRBV7-9 to TRBJ2-5, with D unresolved. The CDR3 runs to 13 residues. V was cut by 8 bases and J by 3 bases, with 13 bases left in between. Looked up from germline, CDR1 is SEHNR and CDR2 is FQNEAQ (reference sequence). The CDR3 bases are TGTGCCAGCTCCTTGGGGTCAAAAGAGACCCAGTACTTC. It codes for CASSLGSKETQYF.

V is TRBV20-1 and J is TRBJ2-2; 9 bases match TRBD2. Per the germline V gene, CDR1 is DFQATT and CDR2 is SNEGSKA (reference sequence). The CDR3 runs to 14 residues. The CDR3 bases are TGCATTGTTAGCGGGAGTAGTAATACCGGGGAGCTGTTTTTT. It is translated as CIVSGSSNTGELFF.

In its sample, this clone was seen many times. The chain recombines TRBV25-1 with TRBJ1-6; D is uncertain. The CDR3 totals 14 residues. Germline V CDR1 and CDR2: MGHDK, SYGVNS. Trimming took 2 bases from V and 5 from J, leaving 7 bases between them. CDR3: CASSEGLHNSPLHF. In DNA, the CDR3 is TGTGCCAGCAGTGAAGGGCTACATAATTCACCCCTCCACTTT.

Points on this clone: A much larger clone lies a single base off, so this may be a read error. The V gene is TRBV20-1, the J gene TRBJ2-5; no firm D call. This CDR3 contains 14 residues. The germline CDR1 and CDR2 sequences are DFQATT and SNEGSKA (reference sequence). Trimming cost V 8 bases and J 5 bases, with 21 bases left between them. This chain's CDR3 is CSSGVQSYGETQYF. The CDR3 DNA reads as TGCAGTTCTGGAGTCCAGTCCTATGGGGAGACCCAGTACTTC.

This clone has more than one count but fewer than ten. This sample includes further DNA sequences coding for the same CDR3. The chain couples TRBV5-4 to TRBJ2-5, with TRBD2 matching 9 bases. The ends lost 4 bases at V and 2 bases at J; junction bases unmatched: 6. CDR1 and CDR2 (germline): SGHNT, YYREEE (reference sequence). CDR3 length equals 15 residues. CDR3 DNA sequence: TGTGCCAGCAGCCTGTGGACTAGCGCGCAAGAGACCCAGTACTTC. This sequence encodes CASSLWTSAQETQYF.

This clone was seen many times. This chain links TRBV11-2 with TRBJ2-3, with D unresolved. The CDR3 is 15 amino acids. Per germline, CDR1 SGHAT and CDR2 FQNNGV. V was trimmed by 4 bases and J by 4 bases, leaving 15 bases between them. CDR3 nucleotides: TGTGCCAGCAGCTCGGACCTAATCCGCCCAGATACGCAGTATTTT. Translation gives CASSSDLIRPDTQYF.

This clone was seen at least ten times. The chain carries TRBV11-2 and TRBJ2-1; 10 positions agree with TRBD2. This CDR3 has 14 residues. V lost 8 bases, J lost 8 bases, and 9 bases stayed unmatched. Germline V lookup: CDR1 SGHAT, CDR2 FQNNGV. The chain's CDR3 is CASGWTSGGDEQFF. The CDR3 bases are TGTGCCAGCGGTTGGACTAGCGGTGGGGATGAGCAGTTCTTC.

The sample holds many counts of this clone. This chain uses TRBV28 with TRBJ2-3, with 9 bases lining up with TRBD1. The CDR3 spans 17 residues. Germline V lookup: CDR1 MDHEN, CDR2 SYDVKM. With V trimmed by 6 bases and J by 4 bases, 14 bases remained unmatched. CDR3 sequence (DNA): TGTGCCAGCAGGGCAGGACAGGGGATCGAGGGGGCAGATACGCAGTATTTT. This translates into CASRAGQGIEGADTQYF.

In this sample, this clone turned up many times. The J gene is TRBJ2-5, the V gene TRBV24-1; 7 bases map to TRBD2. With 4 bases clipped from V and 0 bases from J, the junction kept 10 bases outside the gene matches. Germline CDR1 reads KGHDR; CDR2 reads SFDVKD. The CDR3 length is 17 residues. Written as DNA, the CDR3 is TGTGCCACCAGTGAAACGGGAGTAGCGGGTTACCAAGAGACCCAGTACTTC. Translated, it gives CATSETGVAGYQETQYF.

This clone was recorded many times. The chain links TRBV6-2 or TRBV6-3 to TRBJ2-2; tentative D call: TRBD1 (6 bases). The CDR3 is 12 amino acids. V was cut by 6 bases and J by 10 bases, with 12 bases left in between. In germline, CDR1 is MNHEY, CDR2 SVGEGT. The CDR3 is CASSIQGAELFF. DNA for the CDR3: TGTGCCAGCAGCATACAGGGAGCGGAGCTGTTTTTT.

The sample holds many counts of this clone. The chain joins TRBV9 to TRBJ2-7; D is unclear. Germline CDR1 reads SGDLS; CDR2 reads YYNGEE. The CDR3 covers 15 residues. V lost 4 bases, J lost 4 bases, and 18 bases lay in between. The CDR3: CASSPGEDPLYEQYF. CDR3 sequence (DNA): TGTGCCAGCAGCCCCGGCGAGGACCCCCTATACGAGCAGTACTTC. The full variable domain, with the rest looked up from reference TRBV9 and TRBJ2-7, is DSGVTQTPKHLITATGQRVTLRCSPRSGDLSVYWYQQSLDQGLQFLIQYYNGEERAKGNILERFSAQQFPDLHSELNLSSLELGDSALYFCASSPGEDPLYEQYFGPGTRLTVT.

Remarks on this clone: Relative to the germline gene, one junction end is altered; a read error may explain this. J is TRBJ2-1 and V is TRBV6-2 or TRBV6-3; TRBD2 aligns across 7 bases. The CDR3 has 14 residues. Germline V gene lookup returns CDR1 MNHEY and CDR2 SVGEGT. CDR3 coding DNA: TGTGCCAGCAGTTACTCCGGGGAGGGTGGTGAGCAGTTATTC. It is translated as CASSYSGEGGEQLF.